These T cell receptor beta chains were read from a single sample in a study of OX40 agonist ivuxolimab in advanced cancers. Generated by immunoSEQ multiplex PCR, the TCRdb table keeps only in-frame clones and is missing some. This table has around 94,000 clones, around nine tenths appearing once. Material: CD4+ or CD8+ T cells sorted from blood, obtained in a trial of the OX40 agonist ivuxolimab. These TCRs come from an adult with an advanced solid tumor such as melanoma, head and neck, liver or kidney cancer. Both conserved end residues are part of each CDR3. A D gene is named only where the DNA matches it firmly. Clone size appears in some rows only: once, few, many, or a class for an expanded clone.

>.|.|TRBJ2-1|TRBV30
TGTGCCTGGAGTGCCGGGCGAGGGGTTGAGCAGTTCTTC
CAWSAGRGVEQFF
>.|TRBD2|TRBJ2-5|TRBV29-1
TGCAGCGTAGCTAGCGGGAGGCCCCAAGAGACCCAGTACTTC
CSVASGRPQETQYF
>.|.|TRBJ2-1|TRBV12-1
TGTGCCAGCAGCTCATCCGCTAGCGGGAGGGGCGGTGAGCAGTTCTTC
CASSSSASGRGGEQFF
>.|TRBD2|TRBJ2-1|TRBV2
TGTGCCAGCAGTGTGGTACTAGCGGAGGATGAGCAGTTCTTC
CASSVVLAEDEQFF
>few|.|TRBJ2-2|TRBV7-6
TGTGCCAGCAGCTTGAAAACAGACACCGGGGAGCTGTTTTTT
CASSLKTDTGELFF
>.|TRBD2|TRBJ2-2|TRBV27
TGTGCCAGCCGAGCTAGCGGGAGTTTCCCCGGGGAGCTGTTTTTT
CASRASGSFPGELFF
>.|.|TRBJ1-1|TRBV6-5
TGTGCCAGCAGCTTACGGAGGGGGGGCACTGAAGCTTTCTTT
CASSLRRGGTEAFF
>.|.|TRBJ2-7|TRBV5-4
TGTGCCAGCAGCTGGGGCCGGGGAATGACTTTCGAGCAGTACTTC
CASSWGRGMTFEQYF
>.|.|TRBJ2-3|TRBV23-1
TGCGCCAGCAGTCTTTGGACACTTCCTAGCACAGATACGCAGTATTTT
CASSLWTLPSTDTQYF
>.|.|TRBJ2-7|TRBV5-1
TGCGCCAGCAGCTTGGAGGGGTCAGCCTACGAGCAGTACTTC
CASSLEGSAYEQYF
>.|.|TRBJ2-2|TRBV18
TGTGCCAGCTCACCACTAAATGGGGGGCGCGCCACCGGGGAGCTGTTTTTT
CASSPLNGGRATGELFF
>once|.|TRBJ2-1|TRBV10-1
TGCGCCAGCAGTCCCTACAGGGTACGGATCCCAACCTTGTCCTACAATGAGCAGTTCTTC
CASSPYRVRIPTLSYNEQFF
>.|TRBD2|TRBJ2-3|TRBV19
TGTGCCAGTAGTATTGCTAGCGGGACCCAAGGTGATACGCAGTATTTT
CASSIASGTQGDTQYF
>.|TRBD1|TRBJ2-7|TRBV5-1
TGCGCCAGCAGCTTGCGGGGACAGGGCCCTGTGTTTTTCTACGAGCAGTACTTC
CASSLRGQGPVFFYEQYF
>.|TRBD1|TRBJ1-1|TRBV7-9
TGTGCCAGCACCACGGACAGGGTGAACACTGAAGCTTTCTTT
CASTTDRVNTEAFF
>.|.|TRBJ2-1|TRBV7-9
TGTGCCAGCAGCTTATTTCGGAGGTGGAGTGATGAGCAGTTCTTC
CASSLFRRWSDEQFF
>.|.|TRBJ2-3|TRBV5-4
TGTGCCAGCAGTTATATAGTGAGGGGGAATACGCAGTATTTT
CASSYIVRGNTQYF
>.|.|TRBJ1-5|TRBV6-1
TGTGCCAGCAGTGACGTTTTTGGCAGGGGAGCCGCTCAGCCCCAGCATTTT
CASSDVFGRGAAQPQHF
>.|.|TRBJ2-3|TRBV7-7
TGTGCTAGCAGCCCACTAGGGGATACGCAGTATTTT
CASSPLGDTQYF
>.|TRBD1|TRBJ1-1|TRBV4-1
TGCGCCAGCAGCACGGGACAGGGGGCGGTGAACACTGAAGCTTTCTTT
CASSTGQGAVNTEAFF
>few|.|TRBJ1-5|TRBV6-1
TGTGCCAGCTCCCCGATGGATCAGCCCCAGCATTTT
CASSPMDQPQHF
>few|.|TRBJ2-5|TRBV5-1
TGCGCCAGCAGCCTGGACGGGTCAGCGACAGAGACCCAGTACTTC
CASSLDGSATETQYF
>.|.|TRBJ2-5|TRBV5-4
TGTGCCAGCAGCCGGGACTCCCAAGAGACCCAGTACTTC
CASSRDSQETQYF
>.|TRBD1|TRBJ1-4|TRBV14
TGTGCCAGCAGCCCACAGGGGGCCGGGGAAAAACTGTTTTTT
CASSPQGAGEKLFF
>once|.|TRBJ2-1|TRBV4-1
TGCGCCAGCACAGGGGAAAGCTCCTACAATGAGCAGTTCTTC
CASTGESSYNEQFF
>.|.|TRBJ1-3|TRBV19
TGTGCCAGTAGTATAGACGCCGACAGGCTATACGGAAACACCATATATTTT
CASSIDADRLYGNTIYF
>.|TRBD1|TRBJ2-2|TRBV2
TGTGCCAGTAGGACAGGGCTAAACACCGGGGAGCTGTTTTTT
CASRTGLNTGELFF
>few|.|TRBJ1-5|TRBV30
TGTGCCTGGAGTAACCAGTATAGCAATCAGCCCCAGCATTTT
CAWSNQYSNQPQHF
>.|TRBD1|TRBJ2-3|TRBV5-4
TGTGCCAGCAGCTCCCTCGACCGGGACAGGGGACGCACAGATACGCAGTATTTT
CASSSLDRDRGRTDTQYF
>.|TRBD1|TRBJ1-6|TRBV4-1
TGCGCCAGCAGTCAAGACAGGGTGGGTTCACCCCTCCACTTT
CASSQDRVGSPLHF
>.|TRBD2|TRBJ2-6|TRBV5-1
TGCGCCAGCAGCTCGGTCCCCTACGGGGGGGCGTGGGGCTCTGGGGCCAACGTCCTGACTTTC
CASSSVPYGGAWGSGANVLTF
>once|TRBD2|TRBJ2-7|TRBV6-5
TGTGCCAGCAGTTTGATAGCGGGGAGCTCCTACGAGCAGTACTTC
CASSLIAGSSYEQYF
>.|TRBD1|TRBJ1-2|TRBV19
TGTGCCAGTAGGAAGTATGCAGGGGGCGCGATCTATGGCTACACCTTC
CASRKYAGGAIYGYTF
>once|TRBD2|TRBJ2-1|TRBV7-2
TGTGCCAGCAGCTCGGGCGGGAGCTCCTACAATGAGCAGTTCTTC
CASSSGGSSYNEQFF
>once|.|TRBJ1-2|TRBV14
TGTGCCAGCACCCCAGGCGGAGGAGGTGACTATGGCTACACCTTC
CASTPGGGGDYGYTF